This T cell receptor beta chain was obtained from a study of beta chain features in type 1 diabetes (dated by TCRdb to about 2018). With respect to the entire study: Patients and healthy donors did not differ in mean age, gender distribution, total cell number or subset yield. The study compared TCRB repertoires of sorted circulating CD4+ T cell subsets between recently diagnosed type 1 diabetes patients and matched healthy donors. Naive and central memory subsets were obtained from all 28 donors, but regulatory and stem cell-like memory subsets were isolated from only 8 patients and 8 healthy donors. Across all samples, around 99 million sorted cells were examined, and cell number per subset correlated strongly with RNA yield.

Notes on this clone: It lacks a known antigen. It has no much larger one-base neighbor in the sample; base qualities were not kept.

Each donor gave one peripheral blood draw, approximately 120 mL on average, collected into heparinised tubes. A BD FACSAria II was used to sort naive, central memory, regulatory and stem cell-like memory CD4+ T cells with a panel that included CD45RO, CCR7, CD25, CD127, CD95 and CD27. Every sorted population had a purity above 95%. PBMCs were isolated right away by Lymphoprep density gradient centrifugation and were stained directly, without culture. To minimize batch effects, samples were stained and sorted in pairs, one healthy donor with one patient per experiment. Beyond this particular receptor, the publication reports: Shorter templates might have been favored by PCR, but patient and control samples were amplified and corrected together, so both groups would have been affected equally by any skew. Sequencing cDNA rather than genomic DNA could over-represent highly expressing activated cells, although activation and CD3 levels did not differ between groups. Only small numbers of individuals were included in the HLA sub-analyses, which left unresolved whether HLA type had any influence on TCRB rearrangement. At VDJ recombination sites, type 1 diabetes patients had fewer insertions and more deleted nucleotides, which implies abnormalities in thymic rearrangement. In all four CD4+ subsets, TCRB CDR3 length was moderately but significantly shorter in type 1 diabetes patients. Naive, central memory and regulatory TCRB repertoires appeared to be more alike among patients than among healthy donors.

The entire isolated RNA was reverse transcribed using the High Capacity cDNA Reverse Transcription Kit, and thus expressed TCRB transcripts were sequenced. Naive, central memory and regulatory T cell samples underwent deep immunoSEQ sequencing, averaging around 3.6 million total reads per sample. Sorted cells were lysed in RLT buffer and RNA was extracted with DNase-treated RNeasy Micro or Mini kits, depending on cell number. To prevent cross-contamination, each cell subset was processed individually, whereas patient and healthy donor samples were processed jointly. Using the immunoSEQ multiplex PCR, TCRB sequences were amplified from cDNA into 87-bp fragments spanning the CDR3 region. Sequencing of the amplicons was done on the Illumina HiSeq platform. In the original analysis: Synthetic template baselines were used to correct PCR bias computationally, reads within Hamming distance 2 were collapsed together, and singletons that could not be merged were discarded. By aligning reads against IMGT, V, D and J genes, CDR3 length, and insertions or deletions at six rearrangement sites were assigned. Within each subset, clonotype counts were normalized to the number of sorted cells before true diversity and Gini coefficients were calculated with the tcR R package. The overlap coefficient, calculated on TCRB nucleotide sequences, was used to measure repertoire sharing. Entries here come from immuneACCESS through TCRdb and include only in-frame sequences with V and J called. Some clones fail to appear in such tables; in the studies checked, an unresolved V gene covers under half of the shortfall, and the cause of the remainder is unknown. V, J and clone size derive from that table, while D and trimming were established from the DNA sequence. In this sample the table shows some 370,000 clones, around 10% of which occur a single time. Around 0.66% of the sample is in the top ten clones.

Input material: central memory CD4+ T cells from blood. The TCR comes from a man younger than 45 with type 1 diabetes.

The DNA sequence reads TGTGCCAGCAGCGGCCCCGGGACACACTCCTACGAGCAGTACTTC. Its protein reads: CASSGPGTHSYEQYF. This chain joins TRBV5-4 to TRBJ2-7; TRBD1 is perhaps the D gene, given 6 matching bases. V lost 4 bases and J lost 0 bases; the stretch between them is 14 bases long. Measured from the cysteine to the phenylalanine, the CDR3 is 15 residues long. Only the CDR3 part of the read is kept: 45 bases, read in frame from the first base. CDR1 and CDR2 (SGHNT, YYREEE) derive from the germline V gene (reference sequence).